These T cell receptor beta chains were read from a single sample in a study of metastatic and nonmetastatic thyroid tumors. MiXCR reprocessed the PCR reads for TCRdb. The sample yields approximately 14,000 clones, approximately 12% seen once. The sequencing sample was made of blood. The receptors come from a female donor with papillary thyroid cancer or a benign thyroid nodule (not recorded which). Some clones in this sample may be carry-over from other donors' samples. Both conserved end residues are part of each CDR3. A D gene is named only where the DNA matches it firmly. Clone size is given as how often the clone was seen (once, few, many) or a class if it is expanded.

v_call: TRBV5-1
j_call: TRBJ2-3
clone_size: many
d_call: .
cdr3_nt: TGCGCCAGCAGTTCGCCCACAGGGATAGATACGCAGTATTTT
cdr3_aa: CASSSPTGIDTQYF

v_call: TRBV5-1
j_call: TRBJ2-1
clone_size: many
d_call: TRBD1
cdr3_nt: TGCGCCAGCAGCCGTGGACAGGGGGCTCCGACGGTCGCCTACAATGAGCAGTTCTTC
cdr3_aa: CASSRGQGAPTVAYNEQFF

v_call: TRBV6-1
j_call: TRBJ2-1
clone_size: medium-sized
d_call: .
cdr3_nt: TGTGCCAGCAGCGTCTCTCTCTGGACGGCCCCCAATGAGCAGTTCTTC
cdr3_aa: CASSVSLWTAPNEQFF

v_call: TRBV11-1
j_call: TRBJ2-1
clone_size: many
d_call: .
cdr3_nt: TGTGCCAGCAGCTTAGCGCCGCTTTCGATCAACAATGAGCAGTTCTTC
cdr3_aa: CASSLAPLSINNEQFF

v_call: TRBV2
j_call: TRBJ2-2
clone_size: many
d_call: .
cdr3_nt: TGTGCCAGCAGGGTAAGACAGCAGAACACCGGGGAGCTGTTTTTT
cdr3_aa: CASRVRQQNTGELFF

v_call: TRBV29-1
j_call: TRBJ1-1
clone_size: many
d_call: .
cdr3_nt: TGCAGCGTTGAACGACAGTTGAACACTGAAGCTTTCTTT
cdr3_aa: CSVERQLNTEAFF

v_call: TRBV3-1
j_call: TRBJ2-7
clone_size: many
d_call: TRBD2
cdr3_nt: TGTGCCAGCAGCTTAGCCGGGGGGGAGCAGTACTTC
cdr3_aa: CASSLAGGEQYF

v_call: TRBV19
j_call: TRBJ2-7
clone_size: medium-sized
d_call: .
cdr3_nt: TGTGCCAGTAGTATCCAGGGAGCCTACGAGCAGTACTTC
cdr3_aa: CASSIQGAYEQYF

v_call: TRBV5-4
j_call: TRBJ1-1
clone_size: many
d_call: .
cdr3_nt: TGTGCCAGCAGCTTGGACAGCAGGTCTGAAGCTTTCTTT
cdr3_aa: CASSLDSRSEAFF

v_call: TRBV15
j_call: TRBJ2-3
clone_size: many
d_call: TRBD2
cdr3_nt: TGTGCCACCAGCAGAGAGACTAGCGGGAGCTCAGATACGCAGTATTTT
cdr3_aa: CATSRETSGSSDTQYF